A selection of T cell receptor beta chains follows, all from one sample in a study of blood T cell repertoires in COVID-19. Using immunoSEQ multiplex PCR, the repertoire was profiled, and TCRdb retains in-frame clones only, with some absent. There are some 89,000 clones in the sample; over 75% occur only once, and approximately 6.8% lies in the top ten. Material for sequencing was peripheral blood. The receptors stem from a man aged 65-85 years with acute or convalescent COVID-19. The CDR3 runs from the conserved cysteine through the conserved F or W. Fields, in order: V gene, clone size, J gene, D gene, CDR3 protein, CDR3 DNA. A D gene is named only where the DNA matches it firmly. The size entry is marked missing in some rows and otherwise reads once, few, many or a size class.

V gene: TRBV6-5; clone size: -; J gene: TRBJ2-7; D gene: -; CDR3 protein: CASSYSNRPYEQYF; CDR3 DNA: TGTGCCAGCAGTTACTCAAACAGACCCTACGAGCAGTACTTC
V gene: TRBV2; clone size: -; J gene: TRBJ2-7; D gene: TRBD2; CDR3 protein: CASSEGLAATYEQYF; CDR3 DNA: TGTGCCAGCAGTGAAGGACTAGCGGCCACCTACGAGCAGTACTTC
V gene: TRBV5-1; clone size: -; J gene: TRBJ2-1; D gene: TRBD1; CDR3 protein: CASSLLGTGSGNEQFF; CDR3 DNA: TGCGCCAGCAGCTTGCTGGGGACAGGGAGTGGCAATGAGCAGTTCTTC
V gene: TRBV6-1; clone size: few; J gene: TRBJ1-1; D gene: -; CDR3 protein: CASSEALQSMNTEAFF; CDR3 DNA: TGTGCCAGCAGTGAAGCGCTTCAGTCCATGAACACTGAAGCTTTCTTT
V gene: TRBV28; clone size: -; J gene: TRBJ2-2; D gene: TRBD1; CDR3 protein: CASTIEGGRTGELFF; CDR3 DNA: TGTGCCAGCACTATTGAAGGGGGCCGCACCGGGGAGCTGTTTTTT
V gene: TRBV5-1; clone size: -; J gene: TRBJ1-1; D gene: TRBD1; CDR3 protein: CASSNTGGTEAFF; CDR3 DNA: TGCGCCAGCAGCAATACAGGGGGCACTGAAGCTTTCTTT
V gene: TRBV5-1; clone size: -; J gene: TRBJ1-3; D gene: -; CDR3 protein: CASSLGGSRGGNTIYF; CDR3 DNA: TGCGCCAGCAGCTTGGGGGGCTCTCGAGGAGGAAACACCATATATTTT
V gene: TRBV4-1; clone size: once; J gene: TRBJ2-2; D gene: TRBD1; CDR3 protein: CASSQGVVPRTGVFTGELFF; CDR3 DNA: TGCGCCAGCAGCCAAGGCGTGGTGCCGCGGACAGGGGTGTTCACCGGGGAGCTGTTTTTT
V gene: TRBV7-9; clone size: -; J gene: TRBJ2-1; D gene: -; CDR3 protein: CASSSLRQVSSSYNEQFF; CDR3 DNA: TGTGCCAGCAGCTCGCTACGACAGGTCTCAAGCTCCTACAATGAGCAGTTCTTC
V gene: TRBV9; clone size: -; J gene: TRBJ1-5; D gene: TRBD1; CDR3 protein: CASSRQGSNQPQHF; CDR3 DNA: TGTGCCAGCAGTAGACAGGGATCCAATCAGCCCCAGCATTTT
V gene: TRBV28; clone size: few; J gene: TRBJ2-3; D gene: -; CDR3 protein: CASSLGYTQYF; CDR3 DNA: TGTGCCAGCAGTTTAGGCTATACGCAGTATTTT
V gene: TRBV15; clone size: once; J gene: TRBJ2-7; D gene: -; CDR3 protein: CATSIDGRAEQYF; CDR3 DNA: TGTGCCACCAGCATAGACGGCAGGGCCGAGCAGTACTTC
V gene: TRBV2; clone size: many; J gene: TRBJ2-2; D gene: TRBD2; CDR3 protein: CASSGDYPGELFF; CDR3 DNA: TGTGCCAGCAGTGGGGACTACCCCGGGGAGCTGTTTTTT
V gene: TRBV29-1; clone size: once; J gene: TRBJ2-2; D gene: -; CDR3 protein: CSVRGTVTGELFF; CDR3 DNA: TGCAGCGTTCGGGGGACGGTCACCGGGGAGCTGTTTTTT
V gene: TRBV7-8; clone size: -; J gene: TRBJ2-4; D gene: TRBD2; CDR3 protein: CASSPTSGGATKNIQYF; CDR3 DNA: TGTGCCAGCAGCCCGACTAGCGGGGGGGCTACGAAAAACATTCAGTACTTC
V gene: TRBV6-6; clone size: once; J gene: TRBJ1-6; D gene: -; CDR3 protein: CASSYSLADSPLHF; CDR3 DNA: TGTGCCAGCAGTTACTCATTGGCCGATTCACCCCTCCACTTT
V gene: TRBV10-3; clone size: -; J gene: TRBJ2-5; D gene: -; CDR3 protein: CAISDTSQETQYF; CDR3 DNA: TGTGCCATCAGTGATACCAGCCAAGAGACCCAGTACTTC
V gene: TRBV30; clone size: -; J gene: TRBJ2-2; D gene: TRBD2; CDR3 protein: CAWSELAGGLDTGELFF; CDR3 DNA: TGTGCCTGGAGTGAACTAGCGGGGGGGCTTGACACCGGGGAGCTGTTTTTT
V gene: TRBV25-1; clone size: -; J gene: TRBJ2-5; D gene: -; CDR3 protein: CASSECCWLEQETQYF; CDR3 DNA: TGTGCCAGCAGTGAATGTTGTTGGCTAGAGCAGGAGACCCAGTACTTC
V gene: TRBV15; clone size: -; J gene: TRBJ1-5; D gene: -; CDR3 protein: CATSREPYQPQHF; CDR3 DNA: TGTGCCACCAGCCGGGAACCCTATCAGCCCCAGCATTTT
V gene: TRBV10-3; clone size: -; J gene: TRBJ2-5; D gene: TRBD2; CDR3 protein: CAISDGEGLGETQYF; CDR3 DNA: TGTGCCATCAGTGATGGGGAGGGACTAGGGGAGACCCAGTACTTC
V gene: TRBV28; clone size: -; J gene: TRBJ1-1; D gene: TRBD1; CDR3 protein: CASSFQGGNTEAFF; CDR3 DNA: TGTGCCAGCAGTTTCCAGGGGGGGAACACTGAAGCTTTCTTT
V gene: TRBV2; clone size: -; J gene: TRBJ2-1; D gene: TRBD1; CDR3 protein: CASRNPGQGSYNEQFF; CDR3 DNA: TGTGCCAGCAGAAACCCGGGACAGGGGTCCTACAATGAGCAGTTCTTC
V gene: TRBV24-1; clone size: -; J gene: TRBJ1-1; D gene: -; CDR3 protein: CATSDLRGMGTEAFF; CDR3 DNA: TGTGCCACCAGTGATTTACGGGGGATGGGGACTGAAGCTTTCTTT
V gene: TRBV29-1; clone size: -; J gene: TRBJ1-1; D gene: -; CDR3 protein: CSVETDLNTEAFF; CDR3 DNA: TGCAGCGTTGAAACGGACTTGAACACTGAAGCTTTCTTT
V gene: TRBV7-2; clone size: -; J gene: TRBJ2-4; D gene: TRBD2; CDR3 protein: CASSTRLAGELNIQYF; CDR3 DNA: TGTGCCAGCAGCACCCGACTAGCGGGGGAACTCAACATTCAGTACTTC
V gene: TRBV5-4; clone size: -; J gene: TRBJ1-2; D gene: -; CDR3 protein: CASSSQGELSYGYTF; CDR3 DNA: TGTGCCAGCAGTTCACAGGGAGAGCTATCCTATGGCTACACCTTC
V gene: TRBV5-1; clone size: -; J gene: TRBJ1-6; D gene: TRBD1; CDR3 protein: CASSLGQQGFGYNSPLHF; CDR3 DNA: TGCGCCAGCAGCTTGGGCCAACAGGGGTTCGGGTATAATTCACCCCTCCACTTT
V gene: TRBV28; clone size: once; J gene: TRBJ2-7; D gene: -; CDR3 protein: CASSLDRIPYF; CDR3 DNA: TGTGCCAGCAGCCTCGACAGAATACCGTACTTC
V gene: TRBV19; clone size: -; J gene: TRBJ2-3; D gene: -; CDR3 protein: CASSVGLSTSGDTQYF; CDR3 DNA: TGTGCCAGTAGTGTAGGACTAAGCACAAGTGGAGATACGCAGTATTTT
V gene: TRBV11-3; clone size: -; J gene: TRBJ2-1; D gene: TRBD1; CDR3 protein: CASSADRVRDEQFF; CDR3 DNA: TGTGCCAGCAGCGCCGACAGGGTTAGAGATGAGCAGTTCTTC
V gene: TRBV5-8; clone size: -; J gene: TRBJ1-6; D gene: TRBD1; CDR3 protein: CASPADRGISGYNSPLHF; CDR3 DNA: TGTGCCAGCCCCGCGGACAGGGGGATTAGCGGCTATAATTCACCCCTCCACTTT